The present T cell receptor beta chain was sequenced within a study of blood T cell repertoires in COVID-19. Clones were read by immunoSEQ multiplex PCR, and TCRdb kept only the in-frame ones, dropping some. The sample includes over 250,000 clones, 80% to 95% of them seen just once. The CDR3 sequence is 12 residues long. Trimming removed 6 bases from V and 7 bases from J, with 9 bases in between. The clonotype was recovered from a woman in her 30s with COVID-19, enrolled during active disease. The chain combines TRBV12-3 or TRBV12-4 with TRBJ1-4; D ambiguous. The sequencing input was peripheral blood. The CDR3: CASRGRIEKLFF. The CDR3 region has the DNA TGTGCCAGCAGAGGCAGGATTGAAAAACTGTTTTTT.